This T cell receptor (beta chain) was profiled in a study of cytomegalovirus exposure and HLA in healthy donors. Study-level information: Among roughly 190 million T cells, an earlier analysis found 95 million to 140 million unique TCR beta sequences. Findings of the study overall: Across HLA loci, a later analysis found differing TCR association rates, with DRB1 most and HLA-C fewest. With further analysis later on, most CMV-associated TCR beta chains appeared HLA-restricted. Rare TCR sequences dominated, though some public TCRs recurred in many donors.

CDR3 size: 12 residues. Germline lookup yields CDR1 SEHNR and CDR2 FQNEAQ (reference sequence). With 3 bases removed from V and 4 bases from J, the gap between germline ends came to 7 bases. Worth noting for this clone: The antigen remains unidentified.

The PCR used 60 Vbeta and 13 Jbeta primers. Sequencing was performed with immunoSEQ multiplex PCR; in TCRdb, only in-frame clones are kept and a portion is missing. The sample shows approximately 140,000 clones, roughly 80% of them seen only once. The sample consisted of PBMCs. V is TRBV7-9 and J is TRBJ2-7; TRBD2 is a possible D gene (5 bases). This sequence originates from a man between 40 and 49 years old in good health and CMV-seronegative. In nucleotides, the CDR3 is TGTGCCAGCAGCTTCACGGGGTACGAGCAGTACTTC. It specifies CASSFTGYEQYF.